This TCR beta chain came from a study of cytomegalovirus exposure and HLA in healthy donors. Findings of the study overall: Rarity held for most TCR sequences, but there were some public TCRs that occurred in many donors.

For this clone: Its antigen is not known.

With 60 Vbeta and 13 Jbeta primers, the PCR was carried out. Using immunoSEQ multiplex PCR, the repertoire was profiled, and TCRdb retains in-frame clones only, with some absent. The sample lists 100,000 to 150,000 clones, more than 60% occurring once. The germline V and J ends were trimmed by 2 bases and 4 bases, with 12 bases remaining between them. The CDR3 covers 15 residues. CDR1 SEHNR and CDR2 FQNEAQ come from the germline V gene (reference sequence). The source of this sequence is a woman in her thirties or forties in good health and CMV-seropositive. Sequencing was done on a sample of PBMCs. The rearrangement uses TRBV7-9 and TRBJ2-1; D unresolved. Here the CDR3 DNA reads TGTGCCAGCAGCTTATTCAACGGTATATACAATGAGCAGTTCTTC. Translating it yields CASSLFNGIYNEQFF.